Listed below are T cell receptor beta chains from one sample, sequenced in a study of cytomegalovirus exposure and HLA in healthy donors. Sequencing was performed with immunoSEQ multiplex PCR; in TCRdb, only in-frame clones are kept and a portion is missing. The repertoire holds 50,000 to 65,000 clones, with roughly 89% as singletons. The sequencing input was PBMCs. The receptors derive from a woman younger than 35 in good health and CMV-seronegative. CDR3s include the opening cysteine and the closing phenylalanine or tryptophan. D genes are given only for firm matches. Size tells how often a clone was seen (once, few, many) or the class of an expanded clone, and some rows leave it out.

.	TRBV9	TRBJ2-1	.	TGTGCCAGCAGTTCGAGGCTAGGTCTCTCCAGTGAGCAGTTCTTC	CASSSRLGLSSEQFF
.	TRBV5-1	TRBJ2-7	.	TGCGCCAGCAGCTTGTCTCACGAGCAGTACTTC	CASSLSHEQYF
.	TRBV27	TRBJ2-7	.	TGTGCCAGCGGGCAAAACTCCTACGAGCAGTACTTC	CASGQNSYEQYF
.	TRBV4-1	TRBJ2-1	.	TGCGCCAGCAGCCAAGGAGGTGACGGGACATACAATGAGCAGTTCTTC	CASSQGGDGTYNEQFF
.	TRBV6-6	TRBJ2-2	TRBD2	TGTGCCAGCAAGGTAGCGGGGGATGGCACCGGGGAGCTGTTTTTT	CASKVAGDGTGELFF
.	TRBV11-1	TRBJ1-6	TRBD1	TGTGCCAGCAGCTACCGGGACAGGGCTAATTCACCCCTCCACTTT	CASSYRDRANSPLHF
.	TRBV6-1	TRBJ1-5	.	TGTGCCAGCAGTGGCTGGGCCTCGGGAAGCAATCAGCCCCAGCATTTT	CASSGWASGSNQPQHF
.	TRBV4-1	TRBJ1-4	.	TGCGCCAGCAGCCAACCGGGGGACGGCCATGAAAAACTGTTTTTT	CASSQPGDGHEKLFF
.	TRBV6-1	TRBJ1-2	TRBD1	TGTGCCAGCAGTGAGATTGGGACAGGGACTCGGGGTGGCTACACCTTC	CASSEIGTGTRGGYTF
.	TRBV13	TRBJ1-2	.	TGTGCCAGCCGCCGGGTTGCAGGGTATGGCTACACCTTC	CASRRVAGYGYTF
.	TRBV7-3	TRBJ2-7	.	TGTGCCAGCAGCCCCTCAGGCGACTACGAGCAGTACTTC	CASSPSGDYEQYF
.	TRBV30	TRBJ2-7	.	TGTGCCTGGAGTGACAGCTACGAGCAGTACTTC	CAWSDSYEQYF
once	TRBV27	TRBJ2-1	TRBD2	TGTGCCAGCAAGGGACTAGGCTACAATGAGCAGTTCTTC	CASKGLGYNEQFF
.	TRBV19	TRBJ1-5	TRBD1	TGTGCCAGTAAGGACAGGGGCGGCCATAGCAATCAGCCCCAGCATTTT	CASKDRGGHSNQPQHF
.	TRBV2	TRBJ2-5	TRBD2	TGTGCCAGCAGTCCGGGGACTAGCGGGAGGGGAGAGACCCAGTACTTC	CASSPGTSGRGETQYF
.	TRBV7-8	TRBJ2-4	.	TGTGCCAGCAGCTTGGGGAGGCGCGGCAAAAACATTCAGTACTTC	CASSLGRRGKNIQYF
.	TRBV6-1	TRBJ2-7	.	TGTGCCAGCAGTGAAGCGACAGGAGTTCAGTACGAGCAGTACTTC	CASSEATGVQYEQYF
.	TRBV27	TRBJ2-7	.	TGTGCCAGCAGTTTATCTCCAGGGGATACCTACGAGCAGTACTTC	CASSLSPGDTYEQYF
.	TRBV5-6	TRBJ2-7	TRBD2	TGTGCCAGCAGCTCCGGACTAGCGAGTTACGAGCAGTACTTC	CASSSGLASYEQYF
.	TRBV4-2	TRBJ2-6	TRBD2	TGTGCCAGCAGCCAAGATCCGGGGGGGGCGGGGACTGGGGCCAACGTCCTGACTTTC	CASSQDPGGAGTGANVLTF
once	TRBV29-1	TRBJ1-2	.	TGCAGCGTTCCCTCGGGGGGTGACTACGGTGGCTACACCTTC	CSVPSGGDYGGYTF